One T cell receptor beta chain is described in this entry. The entry originates in a study of blood T cell repertoires in COVID-19. Authors' methods: Reference gene primer amplification yielded estimated nucleated cell counts. Produced via immunoSEQ multiplex PCR; TCRdb's table is partial and in-frame only. V and J calls and clone size are those listed in that table; D and trimming were worked out from the DNA. The sample consists of fewer than 500,000 clones, about 90% of them appearing once. V gave up 0 bases and J gave up 7 bases; unmatched junction bases: 0. CDR1 and CDR2 (germline): SGHNT, YYREEE (reference sequence). CDR3 length: 13 residues. Seattle's enrolled individuals joined amid active infection and were then monitored longitudinally.

The sequenced material came from peripheral blood. This TCR came from a young man with COVID-19, enrolled during active disease. The V call is TRBV5-4, the J call TRBJ2-2, with 7 bases that match TRBD2. This CDR3 is CASSLAGGGELFF. CDR3 sequence (DNA): TGTGCCAGCAGCTTGGCGGGGGGCGGGGAGCTGTTTTTT.